This TCR beta chain is drawn from a study of cytomegalovirus exposure and HLA in healthy donors. Study-wide context: Around 77% of 398 genotyped donors fell in the Caucasian-associated ancestry cluster.

Findings of the study overall: Fewer N-insertions than the roughly 650-donor mean were reportedly shown by an Asian-associated ancestry cluster in a later analysis. For most TCR sequences rarity was the rule, although some public TCRs occurred in many donors. Per published reports, the classifier diagnosed cytomegalovirus status with high specificity and sensitivity.

Researchers ran the PCR with 60 Vbeta and 13 Jbeta primers. Libraries were prepared by immunoSEQ multiplex PCR; TCRdb keeps only in-frame clonotypes and omits some of them. The data show under 35,000 clones, 60% to 80% seen once. Turning to this clone: Its antigen is unknown.

Sequenced sample: PBMCs. This TCR was recovered from a male donor in good health and CMV-seropositive.

CDR3 nucleotide sequence: TGTGCCAGCAGCTTTAGGCCGGGGCGGGGGAGCACAGATACGCAGTATTTT. Its protein is CASSFRPGRGSTDTQYF. The rearrangement joins TRBV7-6 to TRBJ2-3; TRBD2 aligns across 7 bases. CDR3 length equals 17 residues. V lost 3 bases and J lost 0; bases outside the gene matches: 9. Germline-derived CDR1 and CDR2 are SGHVS and FNYEAQ.